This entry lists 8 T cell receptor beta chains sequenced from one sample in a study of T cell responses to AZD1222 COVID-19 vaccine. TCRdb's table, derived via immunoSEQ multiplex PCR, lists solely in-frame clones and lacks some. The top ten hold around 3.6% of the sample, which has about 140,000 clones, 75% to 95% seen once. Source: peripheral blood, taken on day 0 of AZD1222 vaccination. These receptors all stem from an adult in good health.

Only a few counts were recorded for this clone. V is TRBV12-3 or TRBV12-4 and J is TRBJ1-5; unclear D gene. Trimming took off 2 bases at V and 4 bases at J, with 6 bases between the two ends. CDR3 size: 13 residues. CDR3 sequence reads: CASSLWQNQPQHF. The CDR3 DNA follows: TGTGCCAGCAGTTTATGGCAGAATCAGCCCCAGCATTTT.

The CDR3 is CASSPPGETQYF. The CDR3 region has the DNA TGTGCCAGCTCACCACCGGGAGAGACCCAGTACTTC. V is TRBV18 and J is TRBJ2-5; D gene ambiguous. The germline V gene has CDR1 KGHSH and CDR2 LQKENI. V gave up 0 bases and J gave up 4 bases, with 3 bases separating them. This CDR3 region has 12 residues.

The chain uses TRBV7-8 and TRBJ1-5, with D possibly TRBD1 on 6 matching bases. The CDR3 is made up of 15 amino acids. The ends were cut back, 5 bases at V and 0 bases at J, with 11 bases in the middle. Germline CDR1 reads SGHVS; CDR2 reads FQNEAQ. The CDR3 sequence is CASSKRDTSNQPQHF. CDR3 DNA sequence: TGTGCCAGCAGCAAGCGGGACACTAGCAATCAGCCCCAGCATTTT.

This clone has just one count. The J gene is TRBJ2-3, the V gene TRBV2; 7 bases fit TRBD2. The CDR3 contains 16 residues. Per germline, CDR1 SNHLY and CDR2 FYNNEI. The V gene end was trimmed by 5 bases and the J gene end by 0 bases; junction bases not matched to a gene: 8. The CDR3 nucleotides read TGTGCCAGCAGTTCCCCCGGGGGGACTAGCACAGATACGCAGTATTTT. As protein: CASSSPGGTSTDTQYF.

The CDR3 DNA reads as TGTGCCACGGGGAGAGGGAGAGCGGTAGAGACCCAGTACTTC. Residues: CATGRGRAVETQYF. The chain links TRBV2 to TRBJ2-5, with D perhaps TRBD2 (5 bases). The CDR3 consists of 14 residues. Trimming removed 10 bases at V and 4 bases at J, with 19 bases between. CDR1 and CDR2 (germline): SNHLY, FYNNEI.

CDR3 DNA sequence: TGTGCCAGTAGGTTTCTTAGGGCAGATGAAGCTTTCTTT. Translated, it gives CASRFLRADEAFF. The chain links TRBV19 to TRBJ1-1; D not certain. The CDR3 runs 13 residues. Trimming pared 6 bases from V and 7 bases from J, leaving 15 bases between. Germline CDR1 LNHDA, CDR2 SQIVND (reference sequence).

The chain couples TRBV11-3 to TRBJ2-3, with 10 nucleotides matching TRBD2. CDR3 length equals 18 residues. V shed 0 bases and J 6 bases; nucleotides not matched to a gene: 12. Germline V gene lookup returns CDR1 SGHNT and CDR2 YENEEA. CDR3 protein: CASSLEVVLAGAVDTQYF. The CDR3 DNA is TGTGCCAGCAGCTTAGAGGTTGTTCTAGCGGGGGCGGTGGATACGCAGTATTTT.

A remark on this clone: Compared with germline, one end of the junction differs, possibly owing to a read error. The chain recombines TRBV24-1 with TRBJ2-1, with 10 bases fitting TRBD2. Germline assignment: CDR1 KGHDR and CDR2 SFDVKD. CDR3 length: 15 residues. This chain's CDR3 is CATSGGSGRNNEQFF. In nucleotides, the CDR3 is TGTGCCACGAGTGGAGGTAGCGGGAGGAACAATGAGCAGTTCTTC.